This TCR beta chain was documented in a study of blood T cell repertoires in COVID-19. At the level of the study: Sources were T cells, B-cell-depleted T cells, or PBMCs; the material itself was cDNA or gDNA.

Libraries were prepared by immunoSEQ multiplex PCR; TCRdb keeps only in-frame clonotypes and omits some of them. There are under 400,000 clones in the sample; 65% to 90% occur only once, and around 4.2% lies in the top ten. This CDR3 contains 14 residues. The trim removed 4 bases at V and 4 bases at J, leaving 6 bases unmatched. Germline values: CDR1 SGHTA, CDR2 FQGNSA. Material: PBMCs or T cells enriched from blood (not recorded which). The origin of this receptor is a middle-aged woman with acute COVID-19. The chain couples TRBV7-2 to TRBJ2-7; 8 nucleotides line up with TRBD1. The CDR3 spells CASSYGTGEYEQYF. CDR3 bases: TGTGCCAGCAGCTACGGGACAGGAGAATACGAGCAGTACTTC.